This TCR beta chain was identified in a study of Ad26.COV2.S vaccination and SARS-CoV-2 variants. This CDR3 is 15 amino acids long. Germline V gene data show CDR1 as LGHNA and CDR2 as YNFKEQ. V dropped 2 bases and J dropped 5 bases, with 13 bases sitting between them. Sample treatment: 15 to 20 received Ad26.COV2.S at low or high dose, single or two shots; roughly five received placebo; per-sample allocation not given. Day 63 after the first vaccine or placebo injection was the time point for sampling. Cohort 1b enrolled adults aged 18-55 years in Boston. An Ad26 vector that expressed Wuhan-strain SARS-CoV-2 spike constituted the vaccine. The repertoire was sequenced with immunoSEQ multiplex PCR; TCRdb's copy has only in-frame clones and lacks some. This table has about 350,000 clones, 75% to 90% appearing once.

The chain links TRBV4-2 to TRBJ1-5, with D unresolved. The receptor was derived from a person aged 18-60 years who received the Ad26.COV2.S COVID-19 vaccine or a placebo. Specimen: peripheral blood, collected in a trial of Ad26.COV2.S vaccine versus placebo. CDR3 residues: CASSQSRSGYQPQHF. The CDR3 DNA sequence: TGTGCCAGCAGCCAATCCCGGAGTGGGTATCAGCCCCAGCATTTT.